The 9 T cell receptor beta chains below all came from one sample that was sequenced in a study of T cell clusters in autoimmune cytopenias. TRB rearrangements were amplified by touch-down multiplex PCR with mixed TRB-A/B primers. From its re-call of the multiplex PCR reads, TCRdb lists each CDR3 protein once, without DNA. This table holds roughly 3,000 distinct CDR3 sequences. Each sample's input was roughly 250 ng genomic DNA, roughly 38,000 genome equivalents. The sample comprised peripheral blood. These receptors originate from a human donor with an autoimmune cytopenia or autoimmune hepatitis (not recorded which).

This clonotype counts as medium-sized by frequency. The chain joins TRBV19 to TRBJ2-5; the TCRdb call, TRBD2, lacks DNA for checking. Germline CDR1 is LNHDA and CDR2 is SQIVND (reference sequence). The CDR3 is made up of 12 amino acids. The CDR3 spells CAGRRKQETQYF. The complete variable domain, with remaining parts taken from reference TRBV19 and TRBJ2-5, reads DGGITQSPKYLFRKEGQNVTLSCEQNLNHDAMYWYRQDPGQGLRLIYYSQIVNDFQKGDIAEGYSVSREKKESFPLTVTSAQKNPTAFYLCAGRRKQETQYFGPGTRLLVL.

This clonotype is called medium-sized based on its frequency. The V and J genes are TRBV29-1 and TRBJ2-1; TCRdb calls TRBD2, which cannot be checked without DNA. The CDR3 contains 13 residues. Germline V gene sequence: CDR1 SQVTM, CDR2 ANQGSEA. The CDR3 loop reads CSVAAQVNNEQFF.

Measured by frequency, this clonotype is medium-sized. The chain combines TRBV6-5 with TRBJ2-2; as DNA is missing, the TRBD1 call by TCRdb cannot be tested. CDR1 is MNHEY, CDR2 SVGAGI, per germline. The CDR3 runs to 15 residues. CDR3 in amino acids: CASSGQGWITGELFF.

The CDR3 is CASSALAGGPGTYEQYF. V and J are TRBV6-5 and TRBJ2-7; the TCRdb call, TRBD2, lacks DNA for checking. CDR1 is MNHEY, CDR2 SVGAGI, per germline. This CDR3 contains 17 residues.

Measured by frequency, this clonotype is medium-sized. The V and J genes are TRBV19 and TRBJ1-1. The germline CDR1 and CDR2 sequences are LNHDA and SQIVND (reference sequence). This CDR3 has 14 amino acids. The chain's CDR3 is CASSMAGSNTEAFF.

The V gene is TRBV5-4, the J gene TRBJ2-3; no DNA is available, so the TRBD1 call from TCRdb remains unchecked. The CDR3 contains 15 residues. Germline V gene sequence: CDR1 SGHNT, CDR2 YYREEE (reference sequence). CDR3 amino acids: CASSEIPGQTDTQYF.

The chain joins TRBV19 to TRBJ1-5. CDR3 length: 13 residues. In germline, CDR1 is LNHDA, CDR2 SQIVND (reference sequence). The CDR3 reads CASNKAQSQPQHF.

This clonotype is medium-sized (0.01 to 0.1%) by frequency. CDR3 amino acids: CASSFAGNTGELFF. The V and J genes are TRBV6-5 and TRBJ2-2; without DNA, the TCRdb call of TRBD2 cannot be checked. The CDR3 has 14 amino acids. Germline CDR1 reads MNHEY; CDR2 reads SVGAGI.

The genes are TRBV6-5 and TRBJ1-2. The CDR3 has 14 residues. The germline V gene encodes CDR1 MNHEY and CDR2 SVGAGI. The CDR3 protein is CASSFDKPNYGYTF.